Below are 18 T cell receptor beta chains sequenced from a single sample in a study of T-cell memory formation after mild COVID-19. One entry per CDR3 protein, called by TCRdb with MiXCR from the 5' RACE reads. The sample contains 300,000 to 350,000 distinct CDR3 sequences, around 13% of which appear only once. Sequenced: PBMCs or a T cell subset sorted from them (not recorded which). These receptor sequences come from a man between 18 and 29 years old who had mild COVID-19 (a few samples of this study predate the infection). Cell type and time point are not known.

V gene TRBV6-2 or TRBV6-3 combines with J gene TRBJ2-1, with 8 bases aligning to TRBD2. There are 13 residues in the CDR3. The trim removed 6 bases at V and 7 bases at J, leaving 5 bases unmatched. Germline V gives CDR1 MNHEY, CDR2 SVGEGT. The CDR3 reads CASRRTGGNEQFF. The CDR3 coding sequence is TGTGCCAGCAGGAGGACGGGAGGGAATGAGCAGTTCTTC.

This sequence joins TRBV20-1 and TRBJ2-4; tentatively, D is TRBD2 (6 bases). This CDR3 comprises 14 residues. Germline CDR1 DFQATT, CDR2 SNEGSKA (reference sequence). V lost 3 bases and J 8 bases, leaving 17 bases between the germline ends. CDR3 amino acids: CSASQGGPRDIQYF. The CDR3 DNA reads TGCAGTGCTAGCCAGGGAGGCCCCCGTGACATTCAGTACTTC.

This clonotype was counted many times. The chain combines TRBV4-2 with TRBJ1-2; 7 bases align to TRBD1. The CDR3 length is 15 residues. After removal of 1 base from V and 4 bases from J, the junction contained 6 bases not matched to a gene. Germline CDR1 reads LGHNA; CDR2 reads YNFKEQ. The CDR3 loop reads CASSQGIGQAYGYTF. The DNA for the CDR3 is TGTGCCAGCAGCCAAGGCATCGGACAGGCCTATGGCTACACCTTC.

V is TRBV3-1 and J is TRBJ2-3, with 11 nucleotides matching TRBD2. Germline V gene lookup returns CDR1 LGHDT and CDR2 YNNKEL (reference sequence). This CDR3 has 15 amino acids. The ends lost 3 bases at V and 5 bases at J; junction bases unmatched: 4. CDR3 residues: CASSQNSGGVDTQYF. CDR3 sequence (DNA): TGTGCCAGCAGCCAGAATAGCGGGGGGGTAGATACGCAGTATTTT.

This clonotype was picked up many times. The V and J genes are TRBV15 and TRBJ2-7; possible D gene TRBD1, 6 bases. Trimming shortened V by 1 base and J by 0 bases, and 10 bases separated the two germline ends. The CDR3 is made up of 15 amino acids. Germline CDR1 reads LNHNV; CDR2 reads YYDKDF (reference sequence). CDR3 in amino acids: CATSRGTVNSYEQYF. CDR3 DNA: TGTGCCACCAGCAGAGGGACAGTGAACTCCTACGAGCAGTACTTC.

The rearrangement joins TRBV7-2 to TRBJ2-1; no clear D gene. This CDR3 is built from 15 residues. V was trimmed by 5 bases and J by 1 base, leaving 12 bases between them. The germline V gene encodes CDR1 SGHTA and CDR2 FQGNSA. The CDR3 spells CASSDRWESYNEQFF. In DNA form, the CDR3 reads TGTGCCAGCAGCGACCGGTGGGAATCCTACAATGAGCAGTTCTTC.

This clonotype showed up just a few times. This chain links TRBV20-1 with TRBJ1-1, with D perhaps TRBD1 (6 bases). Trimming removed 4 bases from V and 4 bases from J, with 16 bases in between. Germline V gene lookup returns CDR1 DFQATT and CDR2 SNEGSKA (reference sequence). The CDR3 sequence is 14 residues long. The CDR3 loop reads CSATTGLRSTEAFF. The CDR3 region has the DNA TGCAGTGCTACCACAGGGCTTAGGAGCACTGAAGCTTTCTTT.

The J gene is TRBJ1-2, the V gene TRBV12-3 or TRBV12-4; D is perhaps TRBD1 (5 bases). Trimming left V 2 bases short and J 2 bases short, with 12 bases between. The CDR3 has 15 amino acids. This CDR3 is CASSLSLTGNYGYTF. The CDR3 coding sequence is TGTGCCAGCAGTTTATCCCTCACAGGAAACTATGGCTACACCTTC.

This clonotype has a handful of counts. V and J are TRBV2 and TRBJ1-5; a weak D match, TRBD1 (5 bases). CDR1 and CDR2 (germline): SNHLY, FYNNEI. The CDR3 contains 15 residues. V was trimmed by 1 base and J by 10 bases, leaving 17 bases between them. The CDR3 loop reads CASSEDWAGDPPQHF. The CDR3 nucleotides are TGTGCCAGCAGTGAAGATTGGGCCGGGGACCCTCCCCAGCATTTT.

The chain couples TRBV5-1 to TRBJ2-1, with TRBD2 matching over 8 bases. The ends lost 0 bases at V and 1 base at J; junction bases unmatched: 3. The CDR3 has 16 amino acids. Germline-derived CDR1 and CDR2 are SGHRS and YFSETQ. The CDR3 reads CASSLGAGGSYNEQFF. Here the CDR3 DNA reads TGCGCCAGCAGCTTGGGGGCGGGGGGATCCTACAATGAGCAGTTCTTC.

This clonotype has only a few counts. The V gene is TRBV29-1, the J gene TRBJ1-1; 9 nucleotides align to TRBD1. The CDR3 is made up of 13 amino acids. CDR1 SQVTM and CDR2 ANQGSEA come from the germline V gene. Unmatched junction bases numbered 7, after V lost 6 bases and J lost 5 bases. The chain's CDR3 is CSVLQGAHTEAFF. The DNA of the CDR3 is TGCAGCGTCTTACAGGGGGCGCATACTGAAGCTTTCTTT. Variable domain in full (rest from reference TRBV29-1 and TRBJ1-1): SAVISQKPSRDICQRGTSLTIQCQVDSQVTMMFWYRQQPGQSLTLIATANQGSEATYESGFVIDKFPISRPNLTFSTLTVSNMSPEDSSIYLCSVLQGAHTEAFFGQGTRLTVV.

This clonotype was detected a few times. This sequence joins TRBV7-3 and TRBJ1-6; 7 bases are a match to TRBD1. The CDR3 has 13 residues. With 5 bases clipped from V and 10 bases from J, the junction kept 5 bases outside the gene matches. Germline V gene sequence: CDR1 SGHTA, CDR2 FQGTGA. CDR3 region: CASSPGGVSPLHF. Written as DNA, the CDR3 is TGTGCCAGCAGCCCAGGGGGTGTGTCACCCCTCCACTTT.

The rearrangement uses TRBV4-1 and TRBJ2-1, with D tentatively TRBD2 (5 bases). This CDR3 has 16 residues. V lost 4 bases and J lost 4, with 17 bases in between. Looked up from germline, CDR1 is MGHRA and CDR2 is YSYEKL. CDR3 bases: TGCGCCAGCAGCCGACGTCAGGCTAGCCTATACAATGAGCAGTTCTTC. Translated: CASSRRQASLYNEQFF.

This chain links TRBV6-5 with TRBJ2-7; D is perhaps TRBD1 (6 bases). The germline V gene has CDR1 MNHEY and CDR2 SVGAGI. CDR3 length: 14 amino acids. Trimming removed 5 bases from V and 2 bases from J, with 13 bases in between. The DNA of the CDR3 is TGTGCCAGCAGTCGGACAGAACTCGCCTACGAGCAGTACTTC. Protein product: CASSRTELAYEQYF.

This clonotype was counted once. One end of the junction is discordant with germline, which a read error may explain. The CDR3 DNA sequence: TGTGCTAGCAGCCGACCGGGACACCAAGAGACCCAGTACTTC. Translated: CASSRPGHQETQYF. The chain employs TRBV7-7 and TRBJ2-5, with D perhaps TRBD1 or TRBD2 (5 bases each). This CDR3 spans 14 amino acids. The germline V gene encodes CDR1 SSHAT and CDR2 FNYEAQ (reference sequence).

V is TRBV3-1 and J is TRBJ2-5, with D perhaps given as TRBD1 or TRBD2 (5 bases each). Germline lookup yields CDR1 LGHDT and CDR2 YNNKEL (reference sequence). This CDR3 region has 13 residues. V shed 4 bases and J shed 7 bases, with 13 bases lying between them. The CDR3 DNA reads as TGTGCCAGCAGCCTCCGGGACGGTCGGACCCAGTACTTC. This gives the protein CASSLRDGRTQYF.

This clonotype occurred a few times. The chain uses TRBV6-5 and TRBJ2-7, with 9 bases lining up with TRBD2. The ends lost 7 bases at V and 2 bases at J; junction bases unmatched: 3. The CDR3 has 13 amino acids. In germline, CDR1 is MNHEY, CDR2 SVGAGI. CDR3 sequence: CASKLAGPYEQYF. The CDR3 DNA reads TGTGCCAGCAAACTAGCGGGCCCCTACGAGCAGTACTTC.

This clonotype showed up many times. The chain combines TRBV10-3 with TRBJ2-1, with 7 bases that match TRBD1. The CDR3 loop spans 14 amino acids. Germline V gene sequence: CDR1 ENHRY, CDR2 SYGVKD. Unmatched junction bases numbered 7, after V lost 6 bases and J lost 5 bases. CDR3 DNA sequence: TGTGCCATCAGGTCCGGGACAGACCACAATGAGCAGTTCTTC. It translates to CAIRSGTDHNEQFF.